The T cell receptor (beta chain) under discussion was sequenced for a study of OX40 agonist ivuxolimab in advanced cancers. Germline assignment: CDR1 MDHEN and CDR2 SYDVKM. The CDR3 runs to 14 residues. The junction had 6 bases not matched to a gene; V was cut back by 6 bases and J by 7 bases. Researchers took blood at baseline, on cycle 4 day 1, and on cycle 7 day 1. Remarks on this clone: Its antigen is not identified.

Generated by immunoSEQ multiplex PCR, the TCRdb table keeps only in-frame clones and is missing some. Of roughly 70,000 clones in the sample, approximately 88% are singletons; the top ten hold just over 0.55%. Whole-study findings and limits: Antigen specificity of clonally expanded peripheral T cells was not established.

The material was CD4+ or CD8+ T cells sorted from blood, obtained in a trial of the OX40 agonist ivuxolimab. The rearrangement joins TRBV28 to TRBJ1-6, with 7 bases lining up with TRBD1. This receptor was taken from an adult with an advanced solid tumor such as melanoma, head and neck, liver or kidney cancer. The CDR3 sequence: CASRGEQGNSPLHF. In DNA form, the CDR3 reads TGTGCCAGCAGGGGCGAACAGGGGAATTCACCCCTCCACTTT.